This note documents a single TCR beta chain sequence. This entry comes from a study of blood T cell repertoires in COVID-19. Whole-study context: PBMCs, B-cell-depleted T cells, or T cells provided the cDNA or gDNA that made up the material.

The ends lost 1 base at V and 8 bases at J; junction bases unmatched: 8. Germline values: CDR1 SGHVS, CDR2 FNYEAQ. The CDR3 consists of 15 residues. As processed by the authors: How many nucleated cells were present was estimated from reference gene primer amplification. Sequencing used immunoSEQ multiplex PCR; TCRdb keeps in-frame clones, though not all of them. V, J and clone size derive from that table, while D and trimming were established from the DNA sequence. The repertoire holds about 320,000 clones, 85% seen once, with 1.5% to 2% in the top ten. The chain joins TRBV7-6 to TRBJ2-1, with 7 positions matching TRBD2. Material for sequencing was PBMCs or T cells enriched from blood (not recorded which). This sequence was found in a woman in her 30s who had been exposed to COVID-19. The CDR3 region is CASSLGGGFTDEQFF. In DNA, the CDR3 is TGTGCCAGCAGCTTAGGGGGGGGGTTTACAGATGAGCAGTTCTTC.